This passage covers 19 T cell receptor beta chains from one sample sequenced in a study of blood T cell repertoires in COVID-19. The protocol was immunoSEQ multiplex PCR, while the TCRdb copy is restricted to in-frame clones and leaves out a portion. The data show about 150,000 clones, with 91% seen just once and about 0.55% held by the top ten. Sequenced sample: peripheral blood. Every receptor here comes from a man aged 45-65 years with acute or convalescent COVID-19.

The chain employs TRBV5-1 and TRBJ1-5; no firm D call. The CDR3 loop spans 14 amino acids. The germline V gene encodes CDR1 SGHRS and CDR2 YFSETQ. V lost 1 base to trimming and J lost 7 bases, with 12 bases between them. In DNA, the CDR3 is TGCGCCAGCAGCTTGTGGGGTGGAGGACAGCCCCAGCATTTT. Translating it yields CASSLWGGGQPQHF.

The rearrangement links TRBV19 to TRBJ1-1, with D possibly TRBD1 on 5 matching bases. This CDR3 is built from 15 residues. Trimming pared 3 bases from V and 1 base from J, leaving 12 bases between. Germline CDR1 and CDR2: LNHDA and SQIVND (reference sequence). Here the CDR3 DNA reads TGTGCCAGTAGTATGGGGGGGGGACCGAACACTGAAGCTTTCTTT. Translation: CASSMGGGPNTEAFF.

This clone occurred once. The rearrangement links TRBV5-1 to TRBJ1-4; 9 bases fit TRBD1. V lost 4 bases, J lost 5 bases, and 6 bases stayed unmatched. Germline CDR1 and CDR2: SGHRS and YFSETQ. There are 15 residues in the CDR3. The CDR3 region has the DNA TGCGCCAGCAGCCCTACAGGGGGCAGGAATGAAAAACTGTTTTTT. Its protein is CASSPTGGRNEKLFF.

V gene TRBV10-3 combines with J gene TRBJ2-3; 9 nucleotides line up with TRBD2. Germline CDR1 is ENHRY and CDR2 is SYGVKD. The CDR3 is made up of 16 amino acids. After removal of 6 bases from V and 0 bases from J, the junction contained 7 bases not matched to a gene. The CDR3 protein is CAIREGSGGSTDTQYF. CDR3 in DNA: TGTGCCATCAGAGAGGGGAGCGGGGGGAGCACAGATACGCAGTATTTT.

CDR3 sequence reads: CAWSPGTGDQPQHF. CDR3 bases: TGTGCCTGGAGCCCCGGGACAGGGGATCAGCCCCAGCATTTT. The rearrangement joins TRBV30 to TRBJ1-5, with 10 bases lining up with TRBD1. Trimming removed 3 bases from V and 5 bases from J; junction bases left unmatched: 4. CDR1 and CDR2 from the germline V gene are GTSNPN and SVGIG (reference sequence). The CDR3 length is 14 residues.

This clone was counted a few times. The V gene is TRBV9, the J gene TRBJ2-2; 8 nucleotides line up with TRBD2. CDR1 is SGDLS and CDR2 is YYNGEE in the germline V gene. This CDR3 contains 17 residues. After removal of 1 base from V and 7 bases from J, the junction contained 12 bases not matched to a gene. CDR3 sequence: CASSVKGSGSLSGELFF. In nucleotides, the CDR3 is TGTGCCAGCAGCGTAAAGGGGAGCGGGAGCCTTAGCGGGGAGCTGTTTTTT.

The genes are TRBV7-9 and TRBJ2-1; 12 bases agree with TRBD2. Germline V gene sequence: CDR1 SEHNR, CDR2 FQNEAQ (reference sequence). V trimming: 3 bases; J trimming: 3 bases; junction bases outside the gene matches: 9. The CDR3 is 18 amino acids. CDR3 amino acids: CASSFSGTSGPVYNEQFF. The CDR3 DNA sequence: TGTGCCAGCAGCTTCAGTGGGACTAGCGGGCCGGTCTACAATGAGCAGTTCTTC. Complete variable domain (other parts from reference TRBV7-9 and TRBJ2-1): DTGVSQNPRHKITKRGQNVTFRCDPISEHNRLYWYRQTLGQGPEFLTYFQNEAQLEKSRLLSDRFSAERPKGSFSTLEIQRTEQGDSAMYLCASSFSGTSGPVYNEQFFGPGTRLTVL.

On this clone: This same CDR3 is encoded by further DNA sequences in the sample. The chain employs TRBV19 and TRBJ2-7; 7 bases agree with TRBD1. Germline assignment: CDR1 LNHDA and CDR2 SQIVND (reference sequence). This CDR3 has 14 residues. The trim removed 3 bases at V and 3 bases at J, leaving 5 bases unmatched. CDR3 sequence reads: CASSIPGTVYEQYF. CDR3 nucleotides: TGTGCCAGTAGTATCCCCGGGACAGTCTACGAGCAGTACTTC. The full variable domain, rest sourced from reference TRBV19 and TRBJ2-7, is DGGITQSPKYLFRKEGQNVTLSCEQNLNHDAMYWYRQDPGQGLRLIYYSQIVNDFQKGDIAEGYSVSREKKESFPLTVTSAQKNPTAFYLCASSIPGTVYEQYFGPGTRLTVT.

The gene calls are TRBV19 and TRBJ1-3; 7 bases agree with TRBD1. CDR1 and CDR2 (germline): LNHDA, SQIVND (reference sequence). The CDR3 runs to 15 residues. Trimming cost V 5 bases and J 4 bases; bases outside gene matches: 8. The DNA of the CDR3 is TGTGCCAGTAGTGGGACAGAAAGGAGAGGAAACACCATATATTTT. Protein: CASSGTERRGNTIYF.

The J gene is TRBJ1-4, the V gene TRBV28, with D perhaps TRBD1 (6 bases). In germline, CDR1 is MDHEN, CDR2 SYDVKM. The CDR3 sequence is 13 residues long. V dropped 7 bases and J dropped 2 bases, with 8 bases sitting between them. CDR3 protein: CASKQGTNEKLFF. The DNA of the CDR3 is TGTGCCAGCAAGCAGGGGACTAATGAAAAACTGTTTTTT.

The chain links TRBV19 to TRBJ2-1; D is undetermined. This CDR3 is 14 amino acids long. The germline V and J ends were trimmed by 5 bases and 3 bases, with 11 bases remaining between them. Germline V gene sequence: CDR1 LNHDA, CDR2 SQIVND (reference sequence). The CDR3 DNA reads TGTGCCAGTAGTTCATGGCAGAACTACAATGAGCAGTTCTTC. Translated, it gives CASSSWQNYNEQFF.

The rearrangement links TRBV29-1 to TRBJ1-2; TRBD1 matches at 9 bases. The ends lost 5 bases at V and 4 bases at J; junction bases unmatched: 5. From germline, CDR1 is SQVTM and CDR2 ANQGSEA. This CDR3 region has 13 residues. The CDR3 coding sequence is TGCAGCGTTAAGGACAGGGGAGGCTATGGCTACACCTTC. This translates into CSVKDRGGYGYTF.

This rearrangement joins TRBV15 to TRBJ2-5, with 8 positions matching TRBD1. CDR3 length equals 15 residues. Germline values: CDR1 LNHNV, CDR2 YYDKDF (reference sequence). V trimming: 3 bases; J trimming: 6 bases; junction bases outside the gene matches: 9. CDR3 nucleotide sequence: TGTGCCACCAGCAGCCAGACAGGGGCGGGTAAGACCCAGTACTTC. Residues: CATSSQTGAGKTQYF.

This clone has just a few counts. The gene calls are TRBV3-1 (or the pseudogene TRBV3-2) and TRBJ2-7; 8 nucleotides align to TRBD2. Germline V gene sequence: CDR1 LGHDT, CDR2 YNNKEL (reference sequence). V lost 2 bases to trimming and J lost 6 bases; unmatched junction nucleotides: 0. The CDR3 runs 12 residues. In nucleotides, the CDR3 is TGTGCCAGCAGCCAAAGCGGGGGCGAGCAGTACGTC. Its translation: CASSQSGGEQYV.

V usage is TRBV15 and J usage is TRBJ1-5, with D unresolved. This CDR3 contains 17 residues. Trimming took 0 bases from V and 1 from J, leaving 13 bases between them. The V gene's germline CDR1 is LNHNV and CDR2 YYDKDF (reference sequence). The CDR3 loop reads CATSRDRAGASNQPQHF. CDR3 nucleotides: TGTGCCACCAGCAGAGATCGAGCGGGCGCGAGCAATCAGCCCCAGCATTTT.

The rearrangement joins TRBV6-6 to TRBJ2-7, with D perhaps matching TRBD2 (5 bases). The CDR3 contains 13 residues. The V end lost 6 bases, the J end lost 6 bases, and 15 bases lay between the germline ends. From germline, CDR1 is MNHNY and CDR2 SVGAGI (reference sequence). The CDR3 coding sequence is TGTGCCAGCAGCCCGGGCCAGGCGGGCGAGCAGTACTTC. Its translation is CASSPGQAGEQYF.

This sequence joins TRBV6-2 or TRBV6-3 and TRBJ1-5; TRBD1 matches at 10 bases. The CDR3 contains 15 residues. From germline, CDR1 is MNHEY and CDR2 SVGEGT. V was pared by 5 bases and J by 6 bases, with 7 bases of the junction left unmatched. The DNA for the CDR3 is TGTGCCAGCAGTCAGGGACAGGGGTTGAGTCAGCCCCAGCATTTT. It specifies CASSQGQGLSQPQHF.

There are a few counts of this clone. V gene TRBV6-1 combines with J gene TRBJ2-3; TRBD2 agrees at 16 bases. V shed 3 bases, J shed 7 bases, and the junction held 4 bases outside the gene matches. Germline-derived CDR1 and CDR2 are MNHNS and SASEGT. The CDR3 length is 16 residues. CDR3 in amino acids: CASSEGTSGRGNTQYF. The CDR3 nucleotides are TGTGCCAGCAGTGAGGGGACTAGCGGGAGGGGAAATACGCAGTATTTT.

The J gene is TRBJ1-4, the V gene TRBV29-1; D is possibly TRBD1 (5 bases). The CDR3 runs 13 residues. The germline CDR1 and CDR2 sequences are SQVTM and ANQGSEA. V lost 6 bases to trimming and J lost 8 bases, with 16 bases between them. CDR3 amino acids: CSVAGFRDEKLFF. For the CDR3, the DNA is TGCAGCGTCGCGGGGTTCAGGGACGAAAAACTGTTTTTT. The full variable domain, its missing parts supplied by reference TRBV29-1 and TRBJ1-4, is SAVISQKPSRDICQRGTSLTIQCQVDSQVTMMFWYRQQPGQSLTLIATANQGSEATYESGFVIDKFPISRPNLTFSTLTVSNMSPEDSSIYLCSVAGFRDEKLFFGSGTQLSVL.